The 2 T cell receptor beta chains below were found in one sample sequenced in a study of PD-L1 blockade in urothelial cancer. Using immunoSEQ multiplex PCR, the repertoire was profiled, and TCRdb retains in-frame clones only, with some absent. Among some 120,000 clones, 84% were seen once, and the ten largest hold 3.2%. Time point described: pretreatment peripheral blood. The sequencing here drew on PBMCs, taken around atezolizumab (anti-PD-L1) treatment. Receptor source: a man aged 50-60 years with urothelial cancer.

This chain uses TRBV19 with TRBJ1-1; 10 positions match TRBD1. V dropped 6 bases and J dropped 6; count of bases not matched to a gene: 13. The CDR3 is 16 amino acids. The germline CDR1 and CDR2 sequences are LNHDA and SQIVND (reference sequence). DNA for the CDR3: TGTGCCAGTAGCCCTCAACTGGGACAGGGGAGCGCTGAAGCTTTCTTT. Protein product: CASSPQLGQGSAEAFF. The variable domain in full, with the rest retrieved from reference TRBV19 and TRBJ1-1, is DGGITQSPKYLFRKEGQNVTLSCEQNLNHDAMYWYRQDPGQGLRLIYYSQIVNDFQKGDIAEGYSVSREKKESFPLTVTSAQKNPTAFYLCASSPQLGQGSAEAFFGQGTRLTVV.

This chain joins TRBV30 and TRBJ2-7; 7 bases map to TRBD2. V shed 2 bases and J 3 bases; nucleotides not matched to a gene: 4. CDR1 and CDR2 from the germline V gene are GTSNPN and SVGIG (reference sequence). The CDR3 has 13 amino acids. CDR3 protein: CAWSKGGSYEQYF. The CDR3 nucleotides are TGTGCCTGGAGTAAAGGCGGGAGCTACGAGCAGTACTTC.